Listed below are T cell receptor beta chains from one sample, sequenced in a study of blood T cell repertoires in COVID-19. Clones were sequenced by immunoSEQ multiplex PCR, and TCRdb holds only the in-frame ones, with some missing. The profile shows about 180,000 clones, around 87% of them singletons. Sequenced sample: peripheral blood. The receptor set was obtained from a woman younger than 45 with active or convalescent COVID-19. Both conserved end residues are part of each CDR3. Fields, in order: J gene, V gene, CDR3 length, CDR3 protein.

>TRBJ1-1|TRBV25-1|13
CASSEYGGPEAFF
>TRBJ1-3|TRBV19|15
CASIERGGSGNTIYF
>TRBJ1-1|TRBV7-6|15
CASSPPGTGYTEAFF
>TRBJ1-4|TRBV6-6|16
CASSYSSTGSNEKLFF
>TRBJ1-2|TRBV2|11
CATTGYLGYTF
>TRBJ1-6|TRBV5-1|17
CASSLVVGTAGNSPLHF
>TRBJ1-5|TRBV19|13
CASSIQSGQPQHF
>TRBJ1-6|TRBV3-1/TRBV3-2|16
CASSQSGQAFNSPLHF
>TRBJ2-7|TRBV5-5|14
CASSFSTRVYEQYF
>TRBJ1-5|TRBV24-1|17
CATSDTQAPYSNQPQHF
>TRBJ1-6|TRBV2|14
CASGREINNSPLHF
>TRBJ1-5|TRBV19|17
CASSAGFRDRGPQPQHF
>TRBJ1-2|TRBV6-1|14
CASSENRAIGGYTF
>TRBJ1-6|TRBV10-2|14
CASSPGTGGSPLHF
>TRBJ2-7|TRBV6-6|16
CASSLAHRDLLYEQYF
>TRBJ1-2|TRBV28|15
CASSLGGTGGHGYTF
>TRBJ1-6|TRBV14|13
CGWVDSGNSPLHF
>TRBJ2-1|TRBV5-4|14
CASSLTTGSNEQFF
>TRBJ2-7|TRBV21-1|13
CASSVGQSYEQYF
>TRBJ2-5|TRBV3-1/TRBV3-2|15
CASSQGQGGGETQYF
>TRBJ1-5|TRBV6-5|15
CASSTRQDGNQPQHF
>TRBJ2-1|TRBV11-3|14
CASSLDHSYNEQFF
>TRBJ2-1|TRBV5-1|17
CASSNERGGPAGNEQFF
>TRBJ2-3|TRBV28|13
CASSDRGGYTQYF
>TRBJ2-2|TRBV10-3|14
CAIRTGGNTGELFF
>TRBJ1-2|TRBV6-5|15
CASHREGTGLYGYTF
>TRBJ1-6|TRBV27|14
CASGWDKNNSPLHF
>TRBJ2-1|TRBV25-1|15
CASSEFPQGWGEQFF
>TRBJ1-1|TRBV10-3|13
CAISGDRGPEAFF
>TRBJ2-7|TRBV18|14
CASSHGGSRYEQYF
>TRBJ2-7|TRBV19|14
CASSAGLVGYEQYF
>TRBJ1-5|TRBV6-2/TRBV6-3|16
CASSYGSRTGLQPQHF
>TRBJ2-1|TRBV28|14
CASSLELLYNEQFF
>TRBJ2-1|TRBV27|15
CASNLRTSGYNEQFF
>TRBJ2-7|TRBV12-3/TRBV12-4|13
CASSLGLAYEQYF
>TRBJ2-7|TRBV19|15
CASSIGVGRAYEQYF
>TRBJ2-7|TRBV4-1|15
CASSQIGTGTYEQYF
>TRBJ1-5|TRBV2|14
CASRGQGANQPQHF
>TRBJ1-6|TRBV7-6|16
CASSLRGNSYNSPLHF
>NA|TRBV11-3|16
CASSVPGLAGGETQYF
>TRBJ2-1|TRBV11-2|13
CASRGPGNNEQFF
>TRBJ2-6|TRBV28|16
CASTVGGPTGANVLTF
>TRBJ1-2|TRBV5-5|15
CASSRTGTGNYGYTF
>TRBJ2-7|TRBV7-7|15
CASSLGAGESYEQYF
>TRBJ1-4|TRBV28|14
CASSLITTNEKLFF
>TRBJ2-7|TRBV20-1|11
CSARGSGEQYF
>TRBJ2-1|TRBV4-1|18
CASSQVPILAGGRNEQFF
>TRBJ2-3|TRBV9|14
CASSVSGGPDTQYF
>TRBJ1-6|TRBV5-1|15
CASSQGNAVNSPLHF
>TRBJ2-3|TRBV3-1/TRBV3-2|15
CASSQELTASHTQYF
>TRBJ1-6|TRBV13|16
CASSPGVQGANSPLHF
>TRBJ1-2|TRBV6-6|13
CASSKGFNYGYTF
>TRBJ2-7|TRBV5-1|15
CASSSAGTSGYEQYF
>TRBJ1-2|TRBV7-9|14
CASSLEGANYGYTF
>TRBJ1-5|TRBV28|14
CASSLMGGNQPQHF